Below are 12 T cell receptor beta chains sequenced from a single sample in a study of Graves' ophthalmopathy and Graves' hyperthyroidism. CDR3 regions of TCR beta were amplified from RNA transcripts. HTBI primers were employed in first-round RT-PCR, then a second-round multiplex PCR followed. TCRdb fed the multiplex PCR reads into MiXCR, producing one record per CDR3 protein. The table shows 350,000 or so distinct CDR3 sequences, with about 17% occurring only once. Input material: peripheral blood. Receptors were obtained from an adult man with Graves' ophthalmopathy.

This clonotype appeared many times. This CDR3 is missing its conserved last phenylalanine or tryptophan, likely due to a read error. The chain couples TRBV30 to TRBJ1-1; no firm D call. V was shortened by 2 bases and J by 1 base, with 8 bases between the two germline ends. The CDR3 length is 13 residues. Germline V lookup: CDR1 GTSNPN, CDR2 SVGIG (reference sequence). The CDR3 here is CAWSPRRNTEAFL. For the CDR3, the DNA is TGTGCCTGGAGTCCGCGCCGGAACACTGAAGCTTTCCTT.

This clonotype was seen repeatedly, ten times or more. The rearrangement links TRBV12-3 or TRBV12-4 to TRBJ2-7, with D maybe TRBD1 (6 bases). The CDR3 extends over 14 amino acids. The germline V and J ends were trimmed by 5 bases and 5 bases, with 16 bases remaining between them. The CDR3 spells CASSTGATGHEQYF. The DNA of the CDR3 is TGTGCCAGCAGTACCGGAGCTACAGGGCACGAGCAGTACTTC.

The V call is TRBV6-5, the J call TRBJ2-7; perhaps TRBD1 as D (6 bases). This CDR3 contains 16 residues. In germline, CDR1 is MNHEY, CDR2 SVGAGI. V was cut by 2 bases and J by 3 bases, with 17 bases left in between. The CDR3 sequence: CASSYPGHAGNYEQYF. DNA for the CDR3: TGTGCCAGCAGTTACCCGGGACACGCAGGGAACTACGAGCAGTACTTC.

In this sample, this clonotype turned up many times. The chain uses TRBV19 and TRBJ1-1; D perhaps matches TRBD1 (5 bases). The CDR3 consists of 16 residues. V dropped 0 bases and J dropped 3 bases, with 14 bases sitting between them. CDR1 LNHDA and CDR2 SQIVND come from the germline V gene (reference sequence). This chain's CDR3 is CASSIDSVAGDTEAFF. In nucleotides, the CDR3 is TGTGCCAGTAGTATAGATTCGGTGGCGGGGGACACTGAAGCTTTCTTT.

This clonotype was detected ten times or more. The CDR3 sequence: CASSPVMTQGRTEAFF. Written as DNA, the CDR3 is TGTGCCAGCAGCCCAGTAATGACACAGGGTCGCACTGAAGCTTTCTTT. V usage is TRBV11-2 and J usage is TRBJ1-1; D is possibly TRBD1 (6 bases). Trimming pared 5 bases from V and 4 bases from J, leaving 20 bases between. CDR3 length: 16 amino acids. From germline, CDR1 is SGHAT and CDR2 FQNNGV.

This clonotype was seen many times. This chain joins TRBV5-1 and TRBJ1-6; a weak D match, TRBD1 (5 bases). V was trimmed by 4 bases and J by 6 bases, leaving 17 bases between them. This CDR3 has 16 residues. The germline V gene has CDR1 SGHRS and CDR2 YFSETQ. CDR3 DNA sequence: TGCGCCAGCAGCACGGAACCCGACAGCGGTAATTCACCCCTCCACTTT. Its protein is CASSTEPDSGNSPLHF. Supplemented by reference TRBV5-1 and TRBJ1-6, the full variable domain reads KAGVTQTPRYLIKTRGQQVTLSCSPISGHRSVSWYQQTPGQGLQFLFEYFSETQRNKGNFPGRFSGRQFSNSRSEMNVSTLELGDSALYLCASSTEPDSGNSPLHFGNGTRLTVT.

This clonotype has at least ten counts. The gene calls are TRBV28 and TRBJ1-5; 7 nucleotides match TRBD1. The ends lost 5 bases at V and 8 bases at J; junction bases unmatched: 9. From germline, CDR1 is MDHEN and CDR2 SYDVKM. The CDR3 is 14 amino acids. The CDR3 sequence: CASSIRQGREPQHF. The CDR3 region has the DNA TGTGCCAGCAGTATACGACAGGGAAGGGAGCCCCAGCATTTT.

This clonotype was found many times. Germline and junction disagree at one end, which may indicate a read error. V is TRBV6-4 and J is TRBJ1-2, with D perhaps TRBD1 (6 bases). This CDR3 contains 14 residues. CDR1 is MRHNA, CDR2 SNTAGT, per germline. The CDR3 loop is CASSDSPGDFGYTF. In DNA form, the CDR3 reads TGCGCCAGCAGTGACTCCCCAGGGGACTTTGGCTACACCTTC.

This clonotype occurred many times. The chain has TRBV18 and TRBJ2-2; D may be TRBD1 (5 bases). V shed 3 bases and J shed 0 bases, with 8 bases lying between them. CDR3 length: 15 amino acids. From germline, CDR1 is KGHSH and CDR2 LQKENI. This CDR3 is CASSPRGSNTGELFF. In nucleotides, the CDR3 is TGTGCCAGCTCACCTAGGGGCTCGAACACCGGGGAGCTGTTTTTT.

This clonotype was detected many times. The V gene is TRBV6-2 or TRBV6-3, the J gene TRBJ1-2, with TRBD1 matching 10 bases. Germline assignment: CDR1 MNHEY and CDR2 SVGEGT. The CDR3 is made up of 13 amino acids. Trimming at V came to 7 bases and at J to 3 bases, leaving 2 bases not matched to a gene. The chain's CDR3 is CASNGQGDYGYTF. In DNA, the CDR3 is TGTGCCAGCAACGGACAGGGGGACTATGGCTACACCTTC.

This clonotype occurred a few times. The V gene is TRBV5-1, the J gene TRBJ2-7; 7 bases are shared with TRBD2. The germline gives CDR1 SGHRS, CDR2 YFSETQ. The J segment lost 2 bases and the V segment lost 0 bases, leaving 8 bases of the junction unmatched. The CDR3 has 16 residues. The CDR3 protein is CASSLAGAGVTYEQYF. In nucleotides, the CDR3 is TGCGCCAGCAGCTTGGCCGGTGCGGGGGTAACCTACGAGCAGTACTTC.

The chain combines TRBV6-2 or TRBV6-3 with TRBJ2-5; possible D gene TRBD1, 6 bases. The DNA end favors TRBJ2-7, so the J call may be wrong. This CDR3 region has 16 residues. The germline gives CDR1 MNHEY, CDR2 SVGEGT. The CDR3 sequence: CASSYQDGQPTYEQYF. The CDR3 nucleotides read TGTGCCAGCAGTTACCAAGACGGACAGCCAACCTACGAGCAGTACTTC.